The T cell receptor (beta chain) under discussion was sequenced for a study of human T cells and chemical hapten exposure. About the research overall: Enrolled patients were predominantly female and had alopecia areata, totalis or universalis.

As for this clonotype: What it recognizes is unknown.

Regarding time point: patch test 2, 6 weeks after DPC sensitization. Sample treatment: therapeutic diphenylcyclopropenone sensitization with weekly scalp DPC. The CDR3 sequence is 14 residues long. V was pared by 7 bases and J by 0 bases, with 10 bases between. Findings of the study overall: Patch test scores rose with PT1 expanded TCR counts, a positive correlation.

TCRdb re-derived calls from the RACE reads in MiXCR, one entry per CDR3 protein. Among a few hundred thousand distinct CDR3 sequences listed, more than 5% were seen once. The material was whole blood, obtained in connection with sensitization to the hapten diphenylcyclopropenone (DPC). The rearrangement joins TRBV12-3 or TRBV12-4 to TRBJ2-4, with D hard to call. This TCR was sampled from a young woman with alopecia areata. Some clones in this sample may be carry-over from other donors' samples. The CDR3 DNA follows: TGTGCCAGCACCATTAACTTAGCCAAAAACATTCAGTACTTC. It yields the protein CASTINLAKNIQYF.